One sample yielded the 15 T cell receptor beta chains listed below, sequenced in a study of T cells in women clearing cervical HPV infection. Sequenced by immunoSEQ multiplex PCR; TCRdb stores in-frame clones only, minus some. In all, the sample yields some 40,000 clones. Sequenced material: blood buffy coat. These receptors all come from a woman between 18 and 69 years old with a cervical HPV16 infection that either progressed to CIN3+ or cleared (not recorded which).

Details on this clone: The CDR3 is cut off 3 residues early in the read; its end comes from the germline J gene. The chain joins TRBV10-3 to TRBJ2-1; TRBD2 matches at 13 bases. The CDR3 is made up of 17 amino acids. V was clipped by 9 bases and J by 0 bases; unmatched bases: 8. The V gene's germline CDR1 is ENHRY and CDR2 SYGVKD. The CDR3 bases that were read are TGTGCCATTGGGACTAGCGGGACGAAAAGCTCCTACAATGAG. Amino acid sequence: CAIGTSGTKSSYNE. The whole CDR3 protein reads CAIGTSGTKSSYNEQFF.

CDR3 DNA (partial): TGTGCCAGCTCACCGACAGGGATAGAGGAAAAA. Translating it yields CASSPTGIEEK. In full, the CDR3 reads CASSPTGIEEKLFF. The genes are TRBV18 and TRBJ1-4; 7 bases are a match to TRBD1. Sequencing ends 3 residues short of the CDR3 end; the germline J gene provides the rest. The CDR3 length is 14 residues. V lost 3 bases, J lost 8 bases, and 6 bases stayed unmatched. Germline V gene lookup returns CDR1 KGHSH and CDR2 LQKENI.

About this clone itself: The read ends 3 residues shy of where the CDR3 ends; the end is completed using the germline J gene. The chain recombines TRBV5-1 with TRBJ1-6; 7 nucleotides align to TRBD1. V lost 7 bases and J lost 4; bases outside the gene matches: 11. Per the germline V gene, CDR1 is SGHRS and CDR2 is YFSETQ. This CDR3 region has 16 residues. The sequenced part of the CDR3 DNA is TGCGCCAGCGGGGGAGGGGACAGCTCTTATAATTCACCC. Residues: CASGGGDSSYNSP. The entire CDR3 protein is CASGGGDSSYNSPLHF. The whole variable domain, filled in from reference TRBV5-1 and TRBJ1-6, reads KAGVTQTPRYLIKTRGQQVTLSCSPISGHRSVSWYQQTPGQGLQFLFEYFSETQRNKGNFPGRFSGRQFSNSRSEMNVSTLELGDSALYLCASGGGDSSYNSPLHFGNGTRLTVT.

Details on this clone: The missing CDR3 end, 3 residues past where the read stops, is filled in from the germline J gene. This sequence joins TRBV10-1 and TRBJ1-2, with D uncertain. Trimming stripped 4 bases from V and 4 bases from J, with 10 bases between. The germline gives CDR1 WNHNN, CDR2 SYGVQD (reference sequence). The CDR3 runs 13 residues. CDR3 bases read: TGCGCCAGCAGTGGATCTACTCTCTATGGC. Protein sequence: CASSGSTLYG. The whole CDR3 sequence reads CASSGSTLYGYTF.

In the case of this clone: The CDR3 is cut off 3 residues early in the read; its end comes from the germline J gene. V is TRBV13 and J is TRBJ2-1; 10 bases match TRBD2. The V segment lost 5 bases and the J segment 1 base; nucleotides outside the gene matches: 8. Germline V gives CDR1 PRHDT, CDR2 FYEKMQ (reference sequence). CDR3 length equals 17 residues. CDR3 DNA, as far as it was read: TGTGCCAGCAGCCCCTTGGGTAGCGGGGGGTCCTACAATGAG. The encoded protein is CASSPLGSGGSYNE. The complete CDR3 protein is CASSPLGSGGSYNEQFF.

On this clone: The read terminates 3 residues before the CDR3 end, so the remaining end is supplied by the germline J gene. The chain joins TRBV7-2 to TRBJ2-5, with TRBD1 matching over 7 bases. The CDR3 length is 15 residues. The germline CDR1 and CDR2 sequences are SGHTA and FQGNSA. J gave up 4 bases and V 1 base, and 6 bases lay outside the gene matches. The CDR3 here is CASSLVGGGRETQYF. The sequenced part of the CDR3 DNA is TGTGCCAGCAGCTTAGTAGGGGGCGGACGAGAGACC.

About this clone itself: The CDR3 end falls 3 residues outside the read, so it is completed with the germline J gene. This chain joins TRBV23-1 and TRBJ1-5; no clear D gene. TRBV23-1 counts as an open reading frame of uncertain function. V lost 4 bases and J lost 0, with 10 bases in between. The CDR3 runs 15 residues. The CDR3 spells CASSPAIYSNQPQHF. Incomplete CDR3 DNA: TGCGCCAGCAGTCCTGCTATCTATAGCAATCAGCCC.

Turning to this clone: The read falls 3 residues short of the CDR3 end, and the missing part is taken from the germline J gene. V gene TRBV20-1 combines with J gene TRBJ2-3; D may be TRBD2 (6 bases). This CDR3 has 15 amino acids. The ends were cut back, 1 base at V and 0 bases at J, with 11 bases in the middle. The germline V gene encodes CDR1 DFQATT and CDR2 SNEGSKA (reference sequence). Here the CDR3 reads CSARGGGVSTDTQYF. The CDR3 bases that were read are TGCAGTGCTAGAGGCGGCGGGGTCAGCACAGATACG.

Worth noting for this clone: The read ends 3 residues early relative to the CDR3; the germline J gene fills the gap. This chain joins TRBV2 and TRBJ2-5; the D is unclear. V lost 7 bases to trimming and J lost 7 bases, with 16 bases between them. The CDR3 is made up of 13 amino acids. Germline V gene data show CDR1 as SNHLY and CDR2 as FYNNEI. The CDR3: CASTFDLEGTQYF. The sequenced CDR3 bases are TGTGCCAGCACTTTCGATCTCGAAGGGACC.

Comments on this clone: The observed sequence ends 3 residues before the CDR3 terminus, with the missing tail filled in from the germline J gene. This sequence joins TRBV13 and TRBJ1-1; D is perhaps TRBD1 (6 bases). Between the trimmed V and J ends, which lost 5 bases and 7 bases, there was a span of 8 bases. The CDR3 has 11 amino acids. Germline CDR1 reads PRHDT; CDR2 reads FYEKMQ (reference sequence). Incomplete CDR3 DNA: TGTGCCAGCAGCCAAGGGGGTGAA. This codes for CASSQGGE. The whole CDR3 is CASSQGGEAFF.

Regarding this clone: From the germline J gene comes the end of the CDR3, since the read stops 3 residues before it. The rearrangement joins TRBV28 to TRBJ1-4; D gene uncertain. Trimming took 3 bases from V and 10 from J, leaving 18 bases between them. This CDR3 is 15 amino acids long. Germline V gene lookup returns CDR1 MDHEN and CDR2 SYDVKM. CDR3 sequence reads: CASSFGGLYGGKLFF. The sequenced part of the CDR3 DNA is TGTGCCAGCAGTTTTGGCGGGCTCTATGGTGGAAAA.

With regard to this clone: The read is 3 residues too short to cover the CDR3 end, so that end is filled in from the germline J gene. The chain employs TRBV5-4 and TRBJ1-2; tentative D call: TRBD1 (6 bases). The germline V gene has CDR1 SGHNT and CDR2 YYREEE (reference sequence). CDR3 size: 13 residues. V shed 1 base and J shed 7 bases, with 11 bases lying between them. The CDR3 DNA, read in part, is TGTGCCAGCAGCTTGAAACAGGGCGGTGGC. Its protein product is CASSLKQGGG. The whole CDR3 sequence is CASSLKQGGGYTF.

To note about this clone: The CDR3 goes on 3 residues after the read ends, and that part is filled in from the germline J gene. This chain joins TRBV19 and TRBJ1-1; D ambiguous. The CDR3 has 12 amino acids. V lost 5 bases to trimming and J lost 7 bases, with 11 bases between them. The germline CDR1 and CDR2 sequences are LNHDA and SQIVND (reference sequence). The CDR3 here is CASSPRYGEAFF. The CDR3 DNA, read in part, is TGTGCCAGTAGTCCCCGTTACGGTGAA.

Comment on this clone: The DNA ends 3 residues before the CDR3 does, and the rest of the CDR3 is filled in from the germline J gene. The chain recombines TRBV5-1 with TRBJ1-5; TRBD1 matches at 12 bases. This CDR3 contains 15 residues. The trim removed 4 bases at V and 6 bases at J, leaving 5 bases unmatched. The V gene's germline CDR1 is SGHRS and CDR2 YFSETQ. The sequenced part of the CDR3 DNA is TGCGCCAGCAGCCCGGGGACAGGGGGCCTTCAGCCC. Encoded protein: CASSPGTGGLQP. The full CDR3 protein is CASSPGTGGLQPQHF.

A remark on this clone: The read terminates 3 residues ahead of where the CDR3 ends, so the germline J gene completes it. V and J are TRBV18 and TRBJ1-4; 9 nucleotides agree with TRBD1. The CDR3 contains 17 residues. The germline V gene has CDR1 KGHSH and CDR2 LQKENI. The part of the CDR3 DNA that was read is TGTGCCAGCTCACCACGGCGGGACAGGGCAAATAATTCACCA. Encoded protein: CASSPRRDRANNSP. The CDR3 reads in full as CASSPRRDRANNSPLFF.